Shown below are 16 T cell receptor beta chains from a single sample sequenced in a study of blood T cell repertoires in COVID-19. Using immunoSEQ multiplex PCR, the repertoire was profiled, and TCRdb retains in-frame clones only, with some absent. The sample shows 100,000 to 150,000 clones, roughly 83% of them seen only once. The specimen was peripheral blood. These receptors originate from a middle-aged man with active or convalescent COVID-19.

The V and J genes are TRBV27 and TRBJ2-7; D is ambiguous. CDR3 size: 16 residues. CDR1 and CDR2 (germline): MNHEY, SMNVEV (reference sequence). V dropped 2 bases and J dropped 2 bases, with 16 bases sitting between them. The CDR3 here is CASSLKDTSTAYEQYF. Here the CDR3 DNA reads TGTGCCAGCAGTTTAAAAGACACCTCGACGGCCTACGAGCAGTACTTC.

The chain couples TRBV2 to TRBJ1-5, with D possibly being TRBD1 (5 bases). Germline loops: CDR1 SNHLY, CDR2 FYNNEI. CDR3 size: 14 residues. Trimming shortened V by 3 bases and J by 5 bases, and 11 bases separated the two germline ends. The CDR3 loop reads CASSDRAGDQPQHF. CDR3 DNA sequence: TGTGCCAGCAGTGACAGGGCAGGCGATCAGCCCCAGCATTTT.

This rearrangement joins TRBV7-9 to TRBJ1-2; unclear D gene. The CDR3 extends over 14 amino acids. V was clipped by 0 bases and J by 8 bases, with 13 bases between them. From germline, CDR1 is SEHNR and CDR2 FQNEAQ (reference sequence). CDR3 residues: CASSLAVRGEGYTF. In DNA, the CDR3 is TGTGCCAGCAGCTTAGCGGTTCGGGGAGAGGGCTACACCTTC.

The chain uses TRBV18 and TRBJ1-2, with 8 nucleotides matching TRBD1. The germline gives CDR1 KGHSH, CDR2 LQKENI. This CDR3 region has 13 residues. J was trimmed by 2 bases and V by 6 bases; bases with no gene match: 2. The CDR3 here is CASSRTGNYGYTF. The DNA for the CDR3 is TGTGCCAGCTCCCGGACAGGGAACTATGGCTACACCTTC.

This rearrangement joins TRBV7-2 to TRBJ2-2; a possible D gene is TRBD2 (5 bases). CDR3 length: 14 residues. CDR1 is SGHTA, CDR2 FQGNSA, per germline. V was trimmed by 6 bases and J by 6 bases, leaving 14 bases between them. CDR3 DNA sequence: TGTGCCAGCAGTTCCACCACTAGTGCCGGGGAGCTGTTTTTT. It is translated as CASSSTTSAGELFF.

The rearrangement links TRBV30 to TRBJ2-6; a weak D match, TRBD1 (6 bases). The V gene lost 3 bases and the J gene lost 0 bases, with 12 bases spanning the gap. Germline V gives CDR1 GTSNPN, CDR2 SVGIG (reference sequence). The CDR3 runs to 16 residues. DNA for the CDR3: TGTGCCTGGAGGGCTAGGGGGAGCTCTGGGGCCAACGTCCTGACTTTC. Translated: CAWRARGSSGANVLTF.

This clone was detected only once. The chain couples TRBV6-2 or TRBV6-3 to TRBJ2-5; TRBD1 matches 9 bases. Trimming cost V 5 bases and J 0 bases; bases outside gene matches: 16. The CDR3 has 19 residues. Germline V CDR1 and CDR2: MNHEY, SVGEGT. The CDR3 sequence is CASSRLGQGTTRYQETQYF. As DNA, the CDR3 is TGTGCCAGCAGTCGCCTAGGACAGGGGACCACCCGTTACCAAGAGACCCAGTACTTC.

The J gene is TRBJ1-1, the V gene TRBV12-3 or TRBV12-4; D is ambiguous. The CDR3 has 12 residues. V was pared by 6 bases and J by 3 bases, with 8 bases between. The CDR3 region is CASSPADTEAFF. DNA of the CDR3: TGTGCCAGCAGCCCGGCGGACACTGAAGCTTTCTTT.

CDR3 region: CASSGGVERAGGDEQFF. The CDR3 DNA reads as TGTGCCAGCAGCGGCGGAGTGGAACGAGCGGGAGGCGATGAGCAGTTCTTC. The chain links TRBV9 to TRBJ2-1; 9 bases match TRBD2. With V trimmed by 3 bases and J by 8 bases, 15 bases remained unmatched. The CDR3 is 17 residues long. Germline lookup yields CDR1 SGDLS and CDR2 YYNGEE.

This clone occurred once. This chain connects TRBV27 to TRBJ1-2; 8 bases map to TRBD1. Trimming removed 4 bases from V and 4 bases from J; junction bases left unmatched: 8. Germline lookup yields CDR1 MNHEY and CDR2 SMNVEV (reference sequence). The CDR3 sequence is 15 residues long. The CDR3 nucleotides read TGTGCCAGCAGTTCTATTAAGGGACAGGTCTATGGCTACACCTTC. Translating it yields CASSSIKGQVYGYTF.

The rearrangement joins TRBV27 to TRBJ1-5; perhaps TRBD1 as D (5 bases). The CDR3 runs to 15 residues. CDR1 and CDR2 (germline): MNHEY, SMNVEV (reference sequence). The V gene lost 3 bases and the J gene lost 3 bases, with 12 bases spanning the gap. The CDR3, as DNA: TGTGCCAGCAGTTTCGGGGGAAGTGACAATCAGCCCCAGCATTTT. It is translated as CASSFGGSDNQPQHF.

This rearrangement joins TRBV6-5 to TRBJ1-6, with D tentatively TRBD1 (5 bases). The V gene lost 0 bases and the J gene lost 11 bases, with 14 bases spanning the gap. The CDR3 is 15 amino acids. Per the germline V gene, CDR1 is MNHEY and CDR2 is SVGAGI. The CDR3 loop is CASSYSTGSGAPLHF. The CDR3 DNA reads TGTGCCAGCAGTTACTCGACGGGGTCGGGGGCACCCCTCCACTTT.

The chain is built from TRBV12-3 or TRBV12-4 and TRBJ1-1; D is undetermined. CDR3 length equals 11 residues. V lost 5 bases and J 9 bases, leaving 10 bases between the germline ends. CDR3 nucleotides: TGTGCCAGCAGTAAACCAGCGCAAGCTTTCTTT. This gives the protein CASSKPAQAFF.

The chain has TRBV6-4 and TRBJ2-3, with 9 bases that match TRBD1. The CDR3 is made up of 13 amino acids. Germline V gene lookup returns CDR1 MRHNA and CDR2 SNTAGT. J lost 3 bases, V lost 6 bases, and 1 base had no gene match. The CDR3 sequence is CASSGQGTDTQYF. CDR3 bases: TGTGCCAGCAGCGGACAGGGGACAGATACGCAGTATTTT.

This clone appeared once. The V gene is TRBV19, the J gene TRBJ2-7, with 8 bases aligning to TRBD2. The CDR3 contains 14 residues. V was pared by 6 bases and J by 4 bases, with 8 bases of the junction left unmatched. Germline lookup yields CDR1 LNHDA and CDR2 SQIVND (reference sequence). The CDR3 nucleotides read TGTGCCAGTAGCCCACGGGGGGGGAAATACGAGCAGTACTTC. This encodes CASSPRGGKYEQYF.

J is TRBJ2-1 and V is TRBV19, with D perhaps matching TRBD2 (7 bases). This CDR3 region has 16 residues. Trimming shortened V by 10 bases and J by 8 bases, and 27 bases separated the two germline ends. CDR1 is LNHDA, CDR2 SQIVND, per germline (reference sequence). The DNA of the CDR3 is TGTGCCACCGCACCCACGAGGGGGAGCGGGAAAGATGAGCAGTTCTTC. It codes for CATAPTRGSGKDEQFF. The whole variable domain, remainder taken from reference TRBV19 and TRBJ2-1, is DGGITQSPKYLFRKEGQNVTLSCEQNLNHDAMYWYRQDPGQGLRLIYYSQIVNDFQKGDIAEGYSVSREKKESFPLTVTSAQKNPTAFYLCATAPTRGSGKDEQFFGPGTRLTVL.